Sequencing of this T cell receptor (beta chain) was carried out in a study of blood T cell repertoires in COVID-19. Looking at the study overall: Samples of COVID-19 (acute and convalescent) were obtained from the United States, Italy and Spain. Sources were T cells, B-cell-depleted T cells, or PBMCs; the material itself was cDNA or gDNA.

The V end was cut by 6 bases, the J end by 3 bases, with 21 bases between. CDR1 is GTSNPN and CDR2 is SVGIG in the germline V gene (reference sequence). The CDR3 covers 15 residues. Authors' processing steps: Using reference gene primer amplification, nucleated cell counts were estimated. Using immunoSEQ multiplex PCR, the repertoire was profiled, and TCRdb retains in-frame clones only, with some absent. Clone size and V and J calls were adopted from that table, with D and trimming inferred from the DNA. The top ten clones hold about 4% of a sample with 250,000 to 350,000 clones, approximately 86% of them seen once.

This sequence was found in a woman aged 45 to 65 with active or convalescent COVID-19. The sample comprised peripheral blood. The chain combines TRBV30 with TRBJ2-7; tentatively, D is TRBD2 (7 bases). The CDR3 DNA reads as TGTGCCTGTTCTGATCGGGGGGCTAGCGGCTACGAGCAGTACTTC. It encodes CACSDRGASGYEQYF.